The rows below give T cell receptor beta chains drawn from one sample of a study of cytomegalovirus exposure and HLA in healthy donors. Repertoires were generated with immunoSEQ multiplex PCR, while TCRdb's copy carries only in-frame clones and drops some. Here the sample spans 200,000 or so clones, 75% to 80% being singletons. The sequenced sample consisted of PBMCs. Source of these receptors: a man aged 18-30 years in good health and CMV-seronegative. The CDR3 runs from the conserved cysteine through the conserved F or W. Each record gives: J gene, D gene, clone size, V gene, CDR3 protein, CDR3 DNA. D genes are given only for firm matches. Some rows have no size entry. The others give once, few or many, or a class for an expanded clone.

j_gene: TRBJ1-1; d_gene: NA; abundance: once; v_gene: TRBV7-7; CDR3aa: CASSLDRNTEAFF; CDR3nt: TGTGCTAGCAGCTTGGACAGGAACACTGAAGCTTTCTTT
j_gene: TRBJ2-5; d_gene: TRBD1; abundance: NA; v_gene: TRBV7-3; CDR3aa: CASSELDRGEETQYF; CDR3nt: TGTGCCAGCAGCGAGTTGGACAGGGGTGAAGAGACCCAGTACTTC
j_gene: TRBJ1-4; d_gene: NA; abundance: NA; v_gene: TRBV27; CDR3aa: CATRPGEVGEKLFF; CDR3nt: TGTGCCACCAGACCGGGGGAGGTCGGTGAAAAACTGTTTTTT
j_gene: TRBJ2-7; d_gene: TRBD1; abundance: NA; v_gene: TRBV5-1; CDR3aa: CASSLGTGLGEQYF; CDR3nt: TGCGCCAGCAGCTTGGGGACAGGGTTGGGCGAGCAGTACTTC
j_gene: TRBJ1-5; d_gene: NA; abundance: few; v_gene: TRBV6-5; CDR3aa: CASSPTGNQPQHF; CDR3nt: TGTGCCAGCAGCCCGACAGGTAATCAGCCCCAGCATTTT
j_gene: TRBJ2-3; d_gene: TRBD2; abundance: NA; v_gene: TRBV14; CDR3aa: CASSQGLAGVYTQYF; CDR3nt: TGTGCCAGCAGCCAAGGACTAGCGGGGGTCTATACGCAGTATTTT
j_gene: TRBJ2-7; d_gene: NA; abundance: NA; v_gene: TRBV4-3; CDR3aa: CASSQERGSSYEQYF; CDR3nt: TGCGCCAGCAGCCAAGAGAGGGGGTCCTCCTACGAGCAGTACTTC
j_gene: TRBJ2-1; d_gene: TRBD2; abundance: NA; v_gene: TRBV5-4; CDR3aa: CASSNYSGRDYNEQFF; CDR3nt: TGTGCCAGCAGCAACTATAGCGGGAGGGACTACAATGAGCAGTTCTTC
j_gene: TRBJ2-3; d_gene: NA; abundance: NA; v_gene: TRBV6-4; CDR3aa: CASSEGGEPTDTQYF; CDR3nt: TGTGCCAGCAGTGAAGGGGGAGAGCCCACAGATACGCAGTATTTT
j_gene: TRBJ2-3; d_gene: TRBD2; abundance: few; v_gene: TRBV5-6; CDR3aa: CASSLRLAGGGDTQYF; CDR3nt: TGTGCCAGCAGCTTGAGACTAGCGGGAGGGGGAGATACGCAGTATTTT
j_gene: TRBJ2-3; d_gene: NA; abundance: NA; v_gene: TRBV30; CDR3aa: CAWSVHGTDTQYF; CDR3nt: TGTGCCTGGAGTGTACACGGCACAGATACGCAGTATTTT
j_gene: TRBJ1-5; d_gene: NA; abundance: once; v_gene: TRBV7-8; CDR3aa: CASSLVGDGNQPQHF; CDR3nt: TGTGCCAGCAGCTTAGTAGGGGATGGAAATCAGCCCCAGCATTTT
j_gene: TRBJ2-7; d_gene: TRBD2; abundance: NA; v_gene: TRBV2; CDR3aa: CASTASGGSYEQYF; CDR3nt: TGTGCCAGCACCGCTAGCGGCGGCTCCTACGAGCAGTACTTC
j_gene: TRBJ1-1; d_gene: NA; abundance: NA; v_gene: TRBV28; CDR3aa: CASSPGQYTEAFF; CDR3nt: TGTGCCAGCAGCCCCGGACAGTACACTGAAGCTTTCTTT
j_gene: TRBJ1-1; d_gene: NA; abundance: NA; v_gene: TRBV7-8; CDR3aa: CASNKLGDMNTEAFF; CDR3nt: TGTGCCAGCAACAAACTAGGGGACATGAACACTGAAGCTTTCTTT
j_gene: TRBJ2-7; d_gene: NA; abundance: NA; v_gene: TRBV28; CDR3aa: CASSYQRASHRAGEQYF; CDR3nt: TGTGCCAGCAGTTATCAGCGGGCTAGTCACCGAGCAGGCGAGCAGTACTTC
j_gene: TRBJ2-1; d_gene: TRBD2; abundance: NA; v_gene: TRBV4-2; CDR3aa: CASSQTRTSGIYNEQFF; CDR3nt: TGTGCCAGCAGCCAAACGAGGACTAGCGGGATTTACAATGAGCAGTTCTTC
j_gene: TRBJ1-1; d_gene: NA; abundance: NA; v_gene: TRBV5-1; CDR3aa: CASSLMASTEAFF; CDR3nt: TGCGCCAGCAGCTTGATGGCTTCCACTGAAGCTTTCTTT
j_gene: TRBJ1-2; d_gene: NA; abundance: NA; v_gene: TRBV30; CDR3aa: CAWTAAYGYTF; CDR3nt: TGTGCCTGGACCGCGGCCTATGGCTACACCTTC
j_gene: TRBJ2-6; d_gene: TRBD1; abundance: NA; v_gene: TRBV10-3; CDR3aa: CAISDGTGARSGANVLTF; CDR3nt: TGTGCCATCAGTGACGGGACAGGCGCGAGATCTGGGGCCAACGTCCTGACTTTC
j_gene: TRBJ1-2; d_gene: NA; abundance: NA; v_gene: TRBV15; CDR3aa: CATSREGRNYTF; CDR3nt: TGTGCCACCAGCAGAGAGGGCAGGAACTACACCTTC
j_gene: TRBJ2-7; d_gene: NA; abundance: NA; v_gene: TRBV7-2; CDR3aa: CASSSMYEQYF; CDR3nt: TGTGCCAGCAGCTCTATGTACGAGCAGTACTTC
j_gene: TRBJ2-2; d_gene: NA; abundance: NA; v_gene: TRBV5-1; CDR3aa: CASSLDRVITGELFF; CDR3nt: TGCGCCAGCAGCTTGGACAGGGTCATCACCGGGGAGCTGTTTTTT
j_gene: TRBJ2-7; d_gene: TRBD2; abundance: NA; v_gene: TRBV7-3; CDR3aa: CASSLLAGELYEQYF; CDR3nt: TGTGCCAGCAGCTTGCTAGCGGGTGAGCTCTACGAGCAGTACTTC
j_gene: TRBJ2-5; d_gene: NA; abundance: NA; v_gene: TRBV5-1; CDR3aa: CASSFGGGQETQYF; CDR3nt: TGCGCCAGCAGCTTCGGGGGAGGCCAAGAGACCCAGTACTTC
j_gene: TRBJ2-3; d_gene: TRBD2; abundance: NA; v_gene: TRBV7-8; CDR3aa: CASSLVGSGGTDGDTQYF; CDR3nt: TGTGCCAGCAGCTTAGTGGGTAGCGGGGGGACGGACGGAGATACGCAGTATTTT
j_gene: TRBJ2-2; d_gene: NA; abundance: NA; v_gene: TRBV23-1; CDR3aa: CASSETVCRTGELFF; CDR3nt: TGCGCCAGCAGTGAGACAGTTTGTCGAACCGGGGAGCTGTTTTTT
j_gene: TRBJ1-4; d_gene: TRBD1; abundance: once; v_gene: TRBV6-6; CDR3aa: CASSYGQGSEKLFF; CDR3nt: TGTGCCAGCAGTTACGGACAGGGGAGTGAAAAACTGTTTTTT
j_gene: TRBJ2-1; d_gene: TRBD2; abundance: NA; v_gene: TRBV9; CDR3aa: CASSPLAGGSGEQFF; CDR3nt: TGTGCCAGCAGCCCTCTAGCGGGGGGAAGTGGTGAGCAGTTCTTC
j_gene: TRBJ1-5; d_gene: NA; abundance: NA; v_gene: TRBV7-2; CDR3aa: CASSPSGGWEPQHF; CDR3nt: TGTGCCAGCAGCCCATCTGGAGGGTGGGAGCCCCAGCATTTT
j_gene: TRBJ2-7; d_gene: TRBD1; abundance: NA; v_gene: TRBV7-6; CDR3aa: CASSPSDRAKREQYF; CDR3nt: TGTGCCAGCAGCCCCTCGGACAGGGCCAAGCGCGAGCAGTACTTC
j_gene: TRBJ1-4; d_gene: TRBD1; abundance: few; v_gene: TRBV2; CDR3aa: CASSEEQGGFGKLFF; CDR3nt: TGTGCCAGCAGTGAGGAACAGGGGGGTTTTGGAAAACTGTTTTTT
j_gene: TRBJ1-5; d_gene: TRBD1; abundance: many; v_gene: TRBV2; CDR3aa: CASSVGTGFQPQHF; CDR3nt: TGTGCCAGCAGTGTTGGGACAGGGTTTCAGCCCCAGCATTTT
j_gene: TRBJ1-5; d_gene: TRBD1; abundance: once; v_gene: TRBV7-8; CDR3aa: CASSSEVWTGRANQPQHF; CDR3nt: TGTGCCAGCAGCTCGGAAGTATGGACAGGAAGAGCCAATCAGCCCCAGCATTTT
j_gene: TRBJ1-5; d_gene: NA; abundance: NA; v_gene: TRBV7-8; CDR3aa: CASSSNGQDLTPQHF; CDR3nt: TGTGCCAGCAGCTCCAATGGGCAGGATCTTACTCCCCAGCATTTT
j_gene: TRBJ2-5; d_gene: TRBD2; abundance: NA; v_gene: TRBV11-2; CDR3aa: CASSLFQTSVIKTQYF; CDR3nt: TGTGCCAGCAGCTTATTCCAGACTAGCGTCATAAAGACCCAGTACTTC
j_gene: TRBJ2-7; d_gene: TRBD1; abundance: NA; v_gene: TRBV6-1; CDR3aa: CASKNRTGEREQYF; CDR3nt: TGTGCCAGCAAAAACCGGACAGGGGAGCGGGAGCAGTACTTC